Listed here are 9 T cell receptor beta chains from one sample, sequenced in a study of shared clonotypes between healthy human individuals (dated by TCRdb to the early 2020s). The method was the immunoSEQ multiplex PCR assay. The immuneACCESS repertoire file appears here via TCRdb, limited to in-frame rearrangements. These files lack a portion of the clones; in checked studies, under half of the deficit traces to unresolved V genes, and the cause of the others is not known. The sample table contains a few hundred thousand clones; only one count was recorded for 70% to 80% of them. The top ten hold around 12% of the sample. Sequenced: PBMCs. The receptors originated from a woman in her thirties or forties in good health. Some clones in this sample may be carry-over from other donors' samples.

This chain links TRBV7-9 with TRBJ2-2; 15 positions match TRBD2. From germline, CDR1 is SEHNR and CDR2 FQNEAQ (reference sequence). The CDR3 covers 16 residues. V shed 5 bases and J 7 bases; nucleotides not matched to a gene: 5. CDR3 region: CASSERTSGRGGELFF. The CDR3, as DNA: TGTGCCAGCAGCGAAAGGACTAGCGGGAGGGGCGGGGAGCTGTTTTTT.

The chain recombines TRBV27 with TRBJ1-1; D possibly corresponds to TRBD1 (6 bases). CDR1 MNHEY and CDR2 SMNVEV come from the germline V gene (reference sequence). Trimming shortened V by 4 bases and J by 4 bases, and 22 bases separated the two germline ends. This CDR3 has 17 residues. CDR3 amino acids: CASSSSRGAMRVTEAFF. For the CDR3, the DNA is TGTGCCAGCAGTTCCTCACGGGGGGCAATGCGGGTCACTGAAGCTTTCTTT.

This clone was seen only a few times. The V call is TRBV4-2, the J call TRBJ2-5; TRBD2 might be the D (6 bases). Deletions cut 0 bases from V and 5 bases from J, with 10 bases between. The V gene's germline CDR1 is LGHNA and CDR2 YNFKEQ. This CDR3 contains 14 residues. The CDR3, as DNA: TGTGCCAGCAGCCAAGATACTAGCAAGGAGACCCAGTACTTC. It translates to CASSQDTSKETQYF.

The CDR3 sequence is CASSTGAGDEKLFF. Here the CDR3 DNA reads TGTGCCAGCTCAACGGGGGCAGGGGATGAAAAACTGTTTTTT. J is TRBJ1-4 and V is TRBV18, with D maybe TRBD1 (6 bases). With 5 bases removed from V and 6 bases from J, the gap between germline ends came to 13 bases. Germline loops: CDR1 KGHSH, CDR2 LQKENI. The CDR3 has 14 residues.

The rearrangement uses TRBV14 and TRBJ2-3; TRBD2 matches at 9 bases. V shed 0 bases, J shed 5 bases, and the junction held 9 bases outside the gene matches. The CDR3 loop spans 17 amino acids. Germline values: CDR1 SGHDN, CDR2 FVKESK. The CDR3 is CASSQERGGRALDTQYF. CDR3 coding DNA: TGTGCCAGCAGCCAAGAGCGAGGCGGGAGGGCCTTAGATACGCAGTATTTT.

This clone has just one count. The rearrangement joins TRBV15 to TRBJ2-1, with 7 bases lining up with TRBD2. Germline values: CDR1 LNHNV, CDR2 YYDKDF (reference sequence). The CDR3 has 17 amino acids. The J segment lost 4 bases and the V segment lost 6 bases, leaving 15 bases of the junction unmatched. The CDR3 region has the DNA TGTGCCACCAGTTTCTCAGTCGGCATGGGACTATACAATGAGCAGTTCTTC. Translating it yields CATSFSVGMGLYNEQFF.

This chain links TRBV30 with TRBJ2-1; possible D gene TRBD1, 6 bases. The germline gives CDR1 GTSNPN, CDR2 SVGIG (reference sequence). V was clipped by 7 bases and J by 4 bases, with 17 bases between them. This CDR3 has 14 amino acids. The DNA of the CDR3 is TGTGCCTTACTACCCGACAGGCCTTACAATGAGCAGTTCTTC. Amino acids: CALLPDRPYNEQFF.

This clone was observed a few times. V gene TRBV6-6 combines with J gene TRBJ1-5; no reliable D call. This CDR3 is built from 14 residues. The germline CDR1 and CDR2 sequences are MNHNY and SVGAGI (reference sequence). Trimming pared 1 base from V and 4 bases from J, leaving 8 bases between. The chain's CDR3 is CASSYLTENQPQHF. The CDR3 region has the DNA TGTGCCAGCAGTTACTTGACCGAAAATCAGCCCCAGCATTTT.

Comments on this clone: At one end the junction does not follow the germline gene, possibly because of a read error. J is TRBJ2-3 and V is TRBV5-4; 12 bases map to TRBD2. The length of the CDR3 is 18 residues. The germline CDR1 and CDR2 sequences are SGHNT and YYREEE (reference sequence). The CDR3, as DNA: TGTGCCGGCAGCCCACTAGCGGGAGGCACCGGGGTCACAGATACGCAGTATTTT. It encodes CAGSPLAGGTGVTDTQYF.